This T cell receptor (beta chain) came from a study of shared clonotypes between healthy human individuals. Trimming stripped 5 bases from V and 5 bases from J, with 12 bases between. Germline lookup yields CDR1 MNHEY and CDR2 SMNVEV (reference sequence). The CDR3 length is 14 residues. The assay was immunoSEQ multiplex PCR, and TCRdb's table has in-frame clones only and misses some. The sample has millions of clones, 90% to 95% seen once. Positively selected for CCR7, the CD45RO-negative cells used as naive CD8 cells excluded terminally differentiated effector memory CD45RA+ cells. The chain has TRBV27 and TRBJ2-2; D is undetermined. The TCR was taken from a man aged 18 to 29 in good health. Some clones in this sample may be carry-over from other donors' samples. Sequencing was performed on naive CD8+ T cells from PBMCs. CDR3 DNA sequence: TGTGCCAGCAGTATGGGCTTATCGACCGGGGAGCTGTTTTTT. This gives the protein CASSMGLSTGELFF.